The T cell receptor (beta chain) under discussion was sequenced for a study of T cells in Graves' hyperthyroidism and ophthalmopathy. Researchers amplified the TCR beta CDR3 regions from RNA transcripts. The HTBI primer set served for first-round RT-PCR of the TCR CDR3. Each CDR3 protein gets one entry after TCRdb re-called the multiplex PCR reads with MiXCR. The sample contains approximately 560,000 distinct CDR3 sequences, roughly 14% of which appear only once. Patients were excluded because of uncontrolled infection, other autoimmune disease, pregnancy or lactation. General observations from the study: Ophthalmopathy could be told apart from stable hyperthyroidism with a 13 V-J model.

In this sample, this clonotype turned up a few times. Its specificity is not known. CDR3 size: 14 residues. Germline CDR1 and CDR2: SNHLY and FYNNEI. The V segment lost 8 bases and the J segment 6 bases; nucleotides outside the gene matches: 7. The receptor was derived from a woman aged 25 to 39 with Graves' hyperthyroidism. Sequences were obtained from blood. This rearrangement joins TRBV2 to TRBJ2-3, with 11 bases aligning to TRBD2. The CDR3 here is CASGVAGGPDTQYF. CDR3 coding DNA: TGTGCCAGCGGCGTAGCGGGAGGGCCGGATACGCAGTATTTT.